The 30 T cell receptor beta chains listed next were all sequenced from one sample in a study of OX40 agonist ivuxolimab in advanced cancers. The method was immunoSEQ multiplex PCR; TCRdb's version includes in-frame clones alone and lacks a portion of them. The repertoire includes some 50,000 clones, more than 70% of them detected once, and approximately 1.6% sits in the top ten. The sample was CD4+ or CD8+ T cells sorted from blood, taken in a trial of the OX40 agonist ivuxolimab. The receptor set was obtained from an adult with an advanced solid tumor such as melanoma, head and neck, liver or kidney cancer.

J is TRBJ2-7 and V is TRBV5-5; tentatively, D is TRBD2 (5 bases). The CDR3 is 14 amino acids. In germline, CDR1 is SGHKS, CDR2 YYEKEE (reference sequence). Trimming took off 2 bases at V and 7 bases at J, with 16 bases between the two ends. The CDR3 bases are TGTGCCAGCAGCTTAGTAGACGGTGGAGGAGAGCAGTACTTC. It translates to CASSLVDGGGEQYF.

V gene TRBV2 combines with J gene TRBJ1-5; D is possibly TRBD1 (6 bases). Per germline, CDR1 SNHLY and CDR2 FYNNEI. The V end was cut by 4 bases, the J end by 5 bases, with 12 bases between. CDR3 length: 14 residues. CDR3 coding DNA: TGTGCCAGCAGTGTAAGTCAGGGGTATCAGCCCCAGCATTTT. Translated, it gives CASSVSQGYQPQHF.

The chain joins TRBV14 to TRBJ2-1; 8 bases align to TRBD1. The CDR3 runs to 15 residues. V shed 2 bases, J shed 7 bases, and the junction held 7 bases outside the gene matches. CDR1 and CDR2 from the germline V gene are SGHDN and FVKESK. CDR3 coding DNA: TGTGCCAGCAGCCAACAGGGGGCGGGTTGGAATGAGCAGTTCTTC. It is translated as CASSQQGAGWNEQFF.

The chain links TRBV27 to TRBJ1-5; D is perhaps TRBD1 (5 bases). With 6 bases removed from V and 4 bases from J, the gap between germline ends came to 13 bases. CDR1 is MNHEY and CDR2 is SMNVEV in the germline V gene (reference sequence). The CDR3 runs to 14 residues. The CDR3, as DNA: TGTGCCAGCAGAAGCGACAGCTCAAATCAGCCCCAGCATTTT. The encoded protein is CASRSDSSNQPQHF.

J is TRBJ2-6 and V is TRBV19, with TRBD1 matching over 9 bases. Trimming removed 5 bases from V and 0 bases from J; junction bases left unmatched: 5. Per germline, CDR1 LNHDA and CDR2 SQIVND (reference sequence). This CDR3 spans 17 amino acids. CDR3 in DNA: TGTGCCAGTAGTGCCAACAGGGGGCCCTCTGGGGCCAACGTCCTGACTTTC. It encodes CASSANRGPSGANVLTF. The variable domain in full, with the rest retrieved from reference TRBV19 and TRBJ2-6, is DGGITQSPKYLFRKEGQNVTLSCEQNLNHDAMYWYRQDPGQGLRLIYYSQIVNDFQKGDIAEGYSVSREKKESFPLTVTSAQKNPTAFYLCASSANRGPSGANVLTFGAGSRLTVL.

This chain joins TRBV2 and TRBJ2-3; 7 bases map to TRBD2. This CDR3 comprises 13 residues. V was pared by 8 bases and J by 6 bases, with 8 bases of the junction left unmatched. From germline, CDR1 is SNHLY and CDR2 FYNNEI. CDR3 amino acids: CASPGRERDTQYF. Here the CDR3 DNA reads TGTGCCAGCCCTGGGCGGGAGCGGGATACGCAGTATTTT.

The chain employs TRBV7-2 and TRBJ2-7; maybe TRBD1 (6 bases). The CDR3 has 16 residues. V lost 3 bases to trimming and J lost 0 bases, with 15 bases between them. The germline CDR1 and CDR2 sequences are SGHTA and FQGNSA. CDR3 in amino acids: CASSFTRGHGSYEQYF. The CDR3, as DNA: TGTGCCAGCAGCTTTACTCGGGGACACGGCTCCTACGAGCAGTACTTC.

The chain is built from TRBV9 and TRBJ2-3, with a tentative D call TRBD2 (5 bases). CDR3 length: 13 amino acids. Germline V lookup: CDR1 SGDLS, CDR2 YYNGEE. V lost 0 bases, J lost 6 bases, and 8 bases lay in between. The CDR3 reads CASSVEREDTQYF. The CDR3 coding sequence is TGTGCCAGCAGCGTAGAAAGGGAGGATACGCAGTATTTT.

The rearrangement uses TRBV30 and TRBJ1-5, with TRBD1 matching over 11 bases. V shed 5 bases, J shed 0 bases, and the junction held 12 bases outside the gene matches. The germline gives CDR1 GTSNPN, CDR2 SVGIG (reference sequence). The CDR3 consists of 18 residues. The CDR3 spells CAWSTGQGAIPSNQPQHF. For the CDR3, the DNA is TGTGCCTGGTCAACCGGACAGGGGGCTATCCCTAGCAATCAGCCCCAGCATTTT.

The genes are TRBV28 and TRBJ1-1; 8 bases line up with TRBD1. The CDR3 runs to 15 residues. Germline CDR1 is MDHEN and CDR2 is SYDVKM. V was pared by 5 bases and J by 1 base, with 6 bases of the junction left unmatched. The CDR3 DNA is TGTGCCAGCAGTCCTCCCGGGACAGGGAACACTGAAGCTTTCTTT. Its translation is CASSPPGTGNTEAFF.

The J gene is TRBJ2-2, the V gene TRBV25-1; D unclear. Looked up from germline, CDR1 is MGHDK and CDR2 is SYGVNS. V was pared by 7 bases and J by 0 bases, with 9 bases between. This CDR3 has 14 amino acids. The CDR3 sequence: CASTPGTNTGELFF. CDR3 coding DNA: TGTGCCAGCACCCCCGGCACGAACACCGGGGAGCTGTTTTTT.

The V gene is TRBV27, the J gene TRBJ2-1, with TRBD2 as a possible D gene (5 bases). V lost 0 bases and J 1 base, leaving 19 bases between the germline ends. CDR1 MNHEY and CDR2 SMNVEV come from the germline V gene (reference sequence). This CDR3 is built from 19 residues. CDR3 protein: CASSLSAHPGVYSYNEQFF. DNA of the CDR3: TGTGCCAGCAGTTTATCGGCACACCCCGGGGTTTATTCCTACAATGAGCAGTTCTTC.

CDR3 sequence reads: CATSMGQVGYEQYF. The DNA of the CDR3 is TGTGCCACCAGCATGGGACAGGTCGGGTACGAGCAGTACTTC. J is TRBJ2-7 and V is TRBV15; 8 bases agree with TRBD1. CDR1 and CDR2 (germline): LNHNV, YYDKDF (reference sequence). This CDR3 spans 14 amino acids. Unmatched junction bases numbered 6, after V lost 4 bases and J lost 4 bases.

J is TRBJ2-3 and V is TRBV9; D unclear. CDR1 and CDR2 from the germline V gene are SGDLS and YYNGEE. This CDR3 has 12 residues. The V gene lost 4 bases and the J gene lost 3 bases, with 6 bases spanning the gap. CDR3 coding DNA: TGTGCCAGCAGCCCCGGTACAGATACGCAGTATTTT. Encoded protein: CASSPGTDTQYF.

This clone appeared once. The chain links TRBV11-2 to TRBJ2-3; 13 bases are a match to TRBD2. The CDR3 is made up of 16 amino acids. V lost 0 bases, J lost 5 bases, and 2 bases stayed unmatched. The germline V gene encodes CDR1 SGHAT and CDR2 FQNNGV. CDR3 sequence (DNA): TGTGCCAGCAGCTTAGAACTAGCGGGGGGGAAAGATACGCAGTATTTT. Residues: CASSLELAGGKDTQYF.

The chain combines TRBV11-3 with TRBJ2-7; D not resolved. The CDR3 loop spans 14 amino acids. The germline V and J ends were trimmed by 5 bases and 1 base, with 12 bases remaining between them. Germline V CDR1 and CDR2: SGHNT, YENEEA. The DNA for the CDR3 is TGTGCCAGCAGCCCCCGGGCGAATTCCTACGAGCAGTACTTC. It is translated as CASSPRANSYEQYF.

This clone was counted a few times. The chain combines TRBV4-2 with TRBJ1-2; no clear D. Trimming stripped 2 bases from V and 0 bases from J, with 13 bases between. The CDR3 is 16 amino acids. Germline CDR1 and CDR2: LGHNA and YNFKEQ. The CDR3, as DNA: TGTGCCAGCAGCCAATACGGGCAGGAAACTAACTATGGCTACACCTTC. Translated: CASSQYGQETNYGYTF.

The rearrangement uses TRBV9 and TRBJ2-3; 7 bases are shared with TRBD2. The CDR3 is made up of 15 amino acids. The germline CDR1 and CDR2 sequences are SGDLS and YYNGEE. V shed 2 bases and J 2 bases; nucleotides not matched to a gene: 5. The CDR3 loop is CASSVSSGNTDTQYF. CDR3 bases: TGTGCCAGCAGCGTGTCTAGCGGAAACACAGATACGCAGTATTTT.

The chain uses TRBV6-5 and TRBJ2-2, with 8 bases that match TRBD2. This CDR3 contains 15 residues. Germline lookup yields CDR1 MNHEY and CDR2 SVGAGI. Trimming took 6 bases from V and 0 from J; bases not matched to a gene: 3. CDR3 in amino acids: CASRVSGANTGELFF. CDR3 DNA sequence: TGTGCCAGCAGGGTTAGCGGGGCGAACACCGGGGAGCTGTTTTTT.

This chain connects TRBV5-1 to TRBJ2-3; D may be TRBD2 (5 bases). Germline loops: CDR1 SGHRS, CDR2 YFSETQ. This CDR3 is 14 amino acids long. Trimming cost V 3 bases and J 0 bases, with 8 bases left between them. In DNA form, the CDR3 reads TGCGCCAGCAGCTCCGGACTGAGCACAGATACGCAGTATTTT. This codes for CASSSGLSTDTQYF.

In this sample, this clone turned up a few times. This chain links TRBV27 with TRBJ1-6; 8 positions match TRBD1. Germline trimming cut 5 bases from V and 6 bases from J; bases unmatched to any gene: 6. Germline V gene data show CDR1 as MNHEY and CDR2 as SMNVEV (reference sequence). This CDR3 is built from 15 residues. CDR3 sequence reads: CASSARQGRNSPLHF. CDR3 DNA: TGTGCCAGCAGTGCTCGACAGGGGCGTAATTCACCCCTCCACTTT.

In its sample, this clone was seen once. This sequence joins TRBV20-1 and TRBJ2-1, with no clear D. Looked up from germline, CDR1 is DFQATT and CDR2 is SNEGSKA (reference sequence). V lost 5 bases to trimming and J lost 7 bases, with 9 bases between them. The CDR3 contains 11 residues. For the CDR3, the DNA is TGCAGTGCTTTAAGAGCTAATGAGCAGTTCTTC. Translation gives CSALRANEQFF.

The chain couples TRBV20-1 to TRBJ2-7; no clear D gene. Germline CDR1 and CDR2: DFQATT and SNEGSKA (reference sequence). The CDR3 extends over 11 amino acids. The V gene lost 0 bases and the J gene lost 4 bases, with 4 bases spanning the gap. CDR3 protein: CSAREGYEQYF. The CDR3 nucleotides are TGCAGTGCTAGAGAGGGGTACGAGCAGTACTTC.

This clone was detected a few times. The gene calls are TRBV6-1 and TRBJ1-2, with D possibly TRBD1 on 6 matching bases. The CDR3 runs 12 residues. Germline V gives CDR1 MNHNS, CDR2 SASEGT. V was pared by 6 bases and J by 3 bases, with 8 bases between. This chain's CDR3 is CASRRGDYGYTF. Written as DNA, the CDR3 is TGTGCCAGCAGGAGGGGGGACTATGGCTACACCTTC.

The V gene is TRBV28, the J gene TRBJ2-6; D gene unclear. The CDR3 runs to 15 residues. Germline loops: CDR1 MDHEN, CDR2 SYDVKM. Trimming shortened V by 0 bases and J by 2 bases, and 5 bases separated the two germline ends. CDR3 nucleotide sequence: TGTGCCAGCAGTTTATGGGGGACTGGGGCCAACGTCCTGACTTTC. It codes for CASSLWGTGANVLTF.

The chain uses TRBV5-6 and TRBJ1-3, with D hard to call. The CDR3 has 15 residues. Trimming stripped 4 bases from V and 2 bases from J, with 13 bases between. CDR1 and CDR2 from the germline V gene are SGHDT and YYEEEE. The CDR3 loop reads CASSPSALAGNTIYF. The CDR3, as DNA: TGTGCCAGCAGCCCATCAGCCTTGGCTGGAAACACCATATATTTT.

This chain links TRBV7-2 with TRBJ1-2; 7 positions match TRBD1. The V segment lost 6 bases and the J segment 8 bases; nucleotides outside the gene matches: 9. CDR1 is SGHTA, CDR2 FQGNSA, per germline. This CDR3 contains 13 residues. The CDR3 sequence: CASRPGGAPGYTF. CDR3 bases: TGTGCCAGCAGACCAGGGGGGGCTCCCGGCTACACCTTC.

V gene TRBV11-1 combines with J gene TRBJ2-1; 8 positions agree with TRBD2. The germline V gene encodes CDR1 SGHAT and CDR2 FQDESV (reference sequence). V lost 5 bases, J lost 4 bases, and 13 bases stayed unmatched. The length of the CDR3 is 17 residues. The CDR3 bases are TGTGCCAGCAGCCCGCGGAGACTAGCGCGTAAATACAATGAGCAGTTCTTC. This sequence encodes CASSPRRLARKYNEQFF.

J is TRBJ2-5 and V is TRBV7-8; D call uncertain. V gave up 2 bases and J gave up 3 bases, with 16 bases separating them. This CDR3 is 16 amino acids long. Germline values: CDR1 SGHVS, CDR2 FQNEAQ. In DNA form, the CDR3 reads TGTGCCAGCAGCTTACCCCACTCTCCCTCAAAAGAGACCCAGTACTTC. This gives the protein CASSLPHSPSKETQYF. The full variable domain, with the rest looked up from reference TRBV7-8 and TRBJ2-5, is GAGVSQSPRYKVAKRGQDVALRCDPISGHVSLFWYQQALGQGPEFLTYFQNEAQLDKSGLPSDRFFAERPEGSVSTLKIQRTQQEDSAVYLCASSLPHSPSKETQYFGPGTRLLVL.

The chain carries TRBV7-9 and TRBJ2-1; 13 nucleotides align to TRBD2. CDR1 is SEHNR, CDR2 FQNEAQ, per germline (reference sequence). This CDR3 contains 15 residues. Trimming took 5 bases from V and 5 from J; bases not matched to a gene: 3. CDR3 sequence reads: CASSPGLAGDNEQFF. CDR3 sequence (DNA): TGTGCCAGCAGCCCTGGACTAGCGGGGGACAATGAGCAGTTCTTC.